The present TCR beta chain was sequenced within a study of OX40 agonist ivuxolimab in advanced cancers. Study findings and constraints: The antigens recognized by the expanded peripheral T cells, that is their antigen specificity, were not determined.

Clones were sequenced by immunoSEQ multiplex PCR, and TCRdb holds only the in-frame ones, with some missing. The table lists roughly 81,000 clones, 85% to 90% of them singletons. CDR3 length: 13 residues. From germline, CDR1 is MNHEY and CDR2 SVGAGI. V shed 9 bases and J shed 4 bases, with 16 bases lying between them. A note on this clone: The antigen is not known.

The chain has TRBV6-5 and TRBJ2-7; D tentatively reads TRBD1 or TRBD2 (5 bases each). The sequencing used CD4+ or CD8+ T cells sorted from blood, collected in a trial of the OX40 agonist ivuxolimab. The sequence was collected from an adult with an advanced solid tumor such as melanoma, head and neck, liver or kidney cancer. CDR3 residues: CARNPGRIYEQYF. In DNA form, the CDR3 reads TGTGCCAGGAATCCGGGACGGATTTACGAGCAGTACTTC.